These 30 T cell receptor beta chains came from one sample sequenced in a study of T cell responses to AZD1222 COVID-19 vaccine. Method: immunoSEQ multiplex PCR; TCRdb's copy keeps in-frame clones and lacks some. The sample lists 120,000 or so clones, 94% occurring once. Sample: peripheral blood, taken 28 days after the second AZD1222 dose. Receptors were obtained from an adult who received the AZD1222 COVID-19 vaccine.

The chain has TRBV19 and TRBJ1-1; D is unclear. The V end lost 7 bases, the J end lost 1 base, and 10 bases lay between the germline ends. The CDR3 totals 13 residues. Per the germline V gene, CDR1 is LNHDA and CDR2 is SQIVND (reference sequence). Here the CDR3 reads CASINAGNTEAFF. As DNA, the CDR3 is TGTGCCAGTATCAACGCAGGGAACACTGAAGCTTTCTTT. Full variable domain (missing parts from reference TRBV19 and TRBJ1-1): DGGITQSPKYLFRKEGQNVTLSCEQNLNHDAMYWYRQDPGQGLRLIYYSQIVNDFQKGDIAEGYSVSREKKESFPLTVTSAQKNPTAFYLCASINAGNTEAFFGQGTRLTVV.

This clone was found once. The rearrangement uses TRBV19 and TRBJ2-7; D might be TRBD2 (6 bases). The CDR3 totals 17 residues. V lost 3 bases and J 2 bases, leaving 20 bases between the germline ends. CDR1 is LNHDA and CDR2 is SQIVND in the germline V gene (reference sequence). The CDR3 sequence is CASSIPMRSREAYEQYF. As DNA, the CDR3 is TGTGCCAGTAGTATCCCTATGAGGTCCAGGGAGGCCTACGAGCAGTACTTC.

In this sample, this clone turned up once. The rearrangement links TRBV18 to TRBJ2-7; either TRBD1 or TRBD2 may supply D (6 bases each). Germline CDR1 reads KGHSH; CDR2 reads LQKENI. The CDR3 loop spans 14 amino acids. Trimming pared 2 bases from V and 5 bases from J, leaving 13 bases between. As DNA, the CDR3 is TGTGCCAGCTCACCAAGGGGGGACCTCCACGAGCAGTACTTC. Residues: CASSPRGDLHEQYF.

The chain links TRBV19 to TRBJ1-2, with 10 bases fitting TRBD1. Unmatched junction bases numbered 4, after V lost 1 base and J lost 8 bases. The CDR3 contains 14 residues. Germline V CDR1 and CDR2: LNHDA, SQIVND (reference sequence). The CDR3 loop is CASSIGQGAVGYTF. CDR3 DNA sequence: TGTGCCAGTAGTATAGGACAGGGGGCCGTCGGCTACACCTTC.

The V and J genes are TRBV27 and TRBJ2-7; D may be TRBD1 (6 bases). Germline V gene lookup returns CDR1 MNHEY and CDR2 SMNVEV (reference sequence). V was cut by 5 bases and J by 7 bases, with 15 bases left in between. The CDR3 sequence is 13 residues long. CDR3 loop: CASSPRQVWEQYF. The CDR3 bases are TGTGCCAGCAGTCCCCGACAGGTGTGGGAGCAGTACTTC.

On this clone: Other DNA sequences of this sample code for an identical CDR3. V and J are TRBV4-1 and TRBJ1-5, with a possible D match to TRBD1 (6 bases). CDR3 length: 15 amino acids. The germline gives CDR1 MGHRA, CDR2 YSYEKL. V was cut by 1 base and J by 2 bases, with 9 bases left in between. The DNA of the CDR3 is TGCGCCAGCAGCCAAGGGGGGGCCGGCAATCAGCCCCAGCATTTT. This codes for CASSQGGAGNQPQHF.

This chain's CDR3 is CASSYSTGGTSPLHF. In nucleotides, the CDR3 is TGTGCCAGCAGTTACTCGACAGGGGGCACTTCACCCCTCCACTTT. V and J are TRBV6-5 and TRBJ1-6; 10 nucleotides agree with TRBD1. This CDR3 has 15 residues. With 0 bases clipped from V and 9 bases from J, the junction kept 2 bases outside the gene matches. Germline CDR1 reads MNHEY; CDR2 reads SVGAGI.

This clone was seen once. The rearrangement joins TRBV19 to TRBJ2-1; TRBD1 agrees at 9 bases. The V gene end was trimmed by 3 bases and the J gene end by 6 bases; junction bases not matched to a gene: 6. CDR3 length: 15 residues. CDR1 and CDR2 (germline): LNHDA, SQIVND (reference sequence). The DNA for the CDR3 is TGTGCCAGTAGTATCCCGGGACAGGGTCGCAATGAGCAGTTCTTC. It codes for CASSIPGQGRNEQFF.

The chain employs TRBV18 and TRBJ1-1; D not certain. V was clipped by 3 bases and J by 3 bases, with 11 bases between them. CDR1 KGHSH and CDR2 LQKENI come from the germline V gene. The CDR3 is 14 residues long. CDR3 amino acids: CASSPQEEDTEAFF. CDR3 nucleotides: TGTGCCAGCTCACCTCAGGAAGAGGACACTGAAGCTTTCTTT.

J is TRBJ2-2 and V is TRBV9, with 11 bases that match TRBD2. CDR3 length equals 17 residues. Germline trimming cut 2 bases from V and 0 bases from J; bases unmatched to any gene: 3. Germline V gene sequence: CDR1 SGDLS, CDR2 YYNGEE. CDR3 protein: CASSVTSGGANTGELFF. DNA for the CDR3: TGTGCCAGCAGCGTTACTAGCGGGGGAGCGAACACCGGGGAGCTGTTTTTT.

CDR3 protein: CASSLAEGSGSPSTDTQYF. CDR3 DNA: TGTGCCAGCAGCTTAGCGGAAGGAAGCGGGAGCCCTAGCACAGATACGCAGTATTTT. The chain is built from TRBV7-6 and TRBJ2-3, with TRBD2 identical over 8 bases. J lost 0 bases, V lost 0 bases, and 11 bases had no gene match. The germline V gene has CDR1 SGHVS and CDR2 FNYEAQ. CDR3 length: 19 amino acids. The complete variable domain, with remaining parts taken from reference TRBV7-6 and TRBJ2-3, reads GAGVSQSPRYKVTKRGQDVALRCDPISGHVSLYWYRQALGQGPEFLTYFNYEAQQDKSGLPNDRFSAERPEGSISTLTIQRTEQRDSAMYRCASSLAEGSGSPSTDTQYFGPGTRLTVL.

This clone was detected only once. This chain joins TRBV5-8 and TRBJ1-4; 9 nucleotides match TRBD1. This CDR3 spans 15 amino acids. Germline CDR1 reads SGHTS; CDR2 reads YDEGEE. Losses at the gene ends were 0 bases for V and 7 bases for J; bases not matched to a gene: 4. CDR3 DNA sequence: TGTGCCAGCAGCTTGGGGGGACAGGGAGGTGAAAAACTGTTTTTT. It translates to CASSLGGQGGEKLFF.

The CDR3 DNA is TGCGCCAGCAGCCAAGTTGGGGAAGCGTATAGCAATCAGCCCCAGCATTTT. Protein product: CASSQVGEAYSNQPQHF. The chain employs TRBV4-1 and TRBJ1-5; no definite D call. The CDR3 runs 17 residues. Per the germline V gene, CDR1 is MGHRA and CDR2 is YSYEKL. Trimming stripped 1 base from V and 0 bases from J, with 13 bases between.

The chain couples TRBV6-5 to TRBJ1-2, with D unclear. V dropped 6 bases and J dropped 2 bases, with 13 bases sitting between them. CDR3 length equals 14 residues. The germline V gene has CDR1 MNHEY and CDR2 SVGAGI. The CDR3 nucleotides read TGTGCCAGCAGCGGTATGTTGGGCAACTATGGCTACACCTTC. Protein: CASSGMLGNYGYTF.

The V and J genes are TRBV19 and TRBJ1-2; a weak D match, TRBD1 (5 bases). Germline-derived CDR1 and CDR2 are LNHDA and SQIVND (reference sequence). Trimming removed 4 bases from V and 1 base from J, with 16 bases in between. This CDR3 is 16 amino acids long. The CDR3 here is CASSTAGTSGNYGYTF. The CDR3 coding sequence is TGTGCCAGTAGTACCGCCGGGACGTCGGGTAACTATGGCTACACCTTC.

The gene calls are TRBV27 and TRBJ1-2; tentatively, D is TRBD1 (5 bases). Per germline, CDR1 MNHEY and CDR2 SMNVEV (reference sequence). Trimming took off 3 bases at V and 2 bases at J, with 10 bases between the two ends. This CDR3 is 14 amino acids long. CDR3 coding DNA: TGTGCCAGCAGTTTTAGTAACAGGAACTATGGCTACACCTTC. Translated: CASSFSNRNYGYTF.

The chain carries TRBV14 and TRBJ1-1, with D unclear. Per the germline V gene, CDR1 is SGHDN and CDR2 is FVKESK. This CDR3 region has 13 residues. The germline V and J ends were trimmed by 5 bases and 6 bases, with 13 bases remaining between them. The CDR3 protein is CASSGFPGAEAFF. The CDR3 coding sequence is TGTGCCAGCAGCGGTTTTCCTGGGGCTGAAGCTTTCTTT. The variable domain in full, with the rest retrieved from reference TRBV14 and TRBJ1-1, is EAGVTQFPSHSVIEKGQTVTLRCDPISGHDNLYWYRRVMGKEIKFLLHFVKESKQDESGMPNNRFLAERTGGTYSTLKVQPAELEDSGVYFCASSGFPGAEAFFGQGTRLTVV.

V gene TRBV4-1 combines with J gene TRBJ1-5; D is unresolved. This CDR3 is 13 amino acids long. Trimming removed 4 bases from V and 5 bases from J, with 9 bases in between. Germline assignment: CDR1 MGHRA and CDR2 YSYEKL. CDR3: CASSPHLHQPQHF. CDR3 sequence (DNA): TGCGCCAGCAGCCCTCATCTCCATCAGCCCCAGCATTTT.

The chain joins TRBV6-5 to TRBJ2-1; 8 bases line up with TRBD2. The J segment lost 7 bases and the V segment lost 6 bases, leaving 5 bases of the junction unmatched. The CDR3 sequence is 13 residues long. The germline CDR1 and CDR2 sequences are MNHEY and SVGAGI. CDR3 bases: TGTGCCAGCAGGAGGACTAGCCAGAATGAGCAGTTCTTC. As protein: CASRRTSQNEQFF.

On this clone itself: The same CDR3 is also encoded by other DNA sequences in this sample. This chain links TRBV5-1 with TRBJ2-5, with TRBD2 identical over 9 bases. The length of the CDR3 is 16 residues. The junction had 7 bases not matched to a gene; V was cut back by 0 bases and J by 4 bases. From germline, CDR1 is SGHRS and CDR2 YFSETQ. CDR3 sequence reads: CASSLGAGGFLETQYF. In DNA form, the CDR3 reads TGCGCCAGCAGCTTGGGAGCGGGGGGCTTTTTAGAGACCCAGTACTTC.

The chain couples TRBV6-5 to TRBJ1-5; 9 bases fit TRBD1. V lost 8 bases, J lost 6 bases, and 8 bases stayed unmatched. Per germline, CDR1 MNHEY and CDR2 SVGAGI. The CDR3 loop spans 14 amino acids. This CDR3 is CASWWTGDSQPQHF. For the CDR3, the DNA is TGTGCCAGCTGGTGGACAGGGGACAGTCAGCCCCAGCATTTT.

The chain links TRBV20-1 to TRBJ1-4, with D unclear. The CDR3 has 11 amino acids. Germline assignment: CDR1 DFQATT and CDR2 SNEGSKA (reference sequence). With 3 bases removed from V and 8 bases from J, the gap between germline ends came to 7 bases. The CDR3 is CSASGSEKLFF. In DNA, the CDR3 is TGCAGTGCTAGTGGAAGCGAAAAACTGTTTTTT.

The chain uses TRBV3-1 (or the pseudogene TRBV3-2) and TRBJ2-1, with 7 bases aligning to TRBD1. Germline CDR1 reads LGHDT; CDR2 reads YNNKEL (reference sequence). With V trimmed by 4 bases and J by 7 bases, 4 bases remained unmatched. The CDR3 has 13 residues. This chain's CDR3 is CASSPTQGNEQFF. CDR3 bases: TGTGCCAGCAGCCCGACACAGGGGAATGAGCAGTTCTTC.

This chain uses TRBV11-2 with TRBJ2-7; D is possibly TRBD2 (5 bases). From germline, CDR1 is SGHAT and CDR2 FQNNGV. The CDR3 is 14 amino acids. The germline V and J ends were trimmed by 4 bases and 3 bases, with 13 bases remaining between them. The CDR3 nucleotides are TGTGCCAGCAGCTATGAGGGTCGGGTCTACGAGCAGTACTTC. Amino acid sequence: CASSYEGRVYEQYF.

A word on this clone: Additional DNA sequences in this sample encode the identical CDR3. The gene calls are TRBV3-1 (or the pseudogene TRBV3-2) and TRBJ1-2, with D hard to call. The CDR3 runs 12 residues. Per germline, CDR1 LGHDT and CDR2 YNNKEL (reference sequence). The V end lost 1 base, the J end lost 4 bases, and 4 bases lay between the germline ends. Here the CDR3 reads CASSQGGYGYTF. The CDR3 DNA reads as TGTGCCAGCAGCCAAGGGGGCTATGGCTACACCTTC.

This chain connects TRBV19 to TRBJ2-7; 10 bases agree with TRBD2. V lost 5 bases and J lost 0; bases outside the gene matches: 4. Germline V gene lookup returns CDR1 LNHDA and CDR2 SQIVND (reference sequence). The CDR3 contains 15 residues. The DNA for the CDR3 is TGTGCCAGTAGTCGACTAGCGGGCAGCTCCTACGAGCAGTACTTC. It encodes CASSRLAGSSYEQYF.

This chain links TRBV6-1 with TRBJ2-7; TRBD1 or TRBD2 may be the D gene (7 bases each). Germline V gene data show CDR1 as MNHNS and CDR2 as SASEGT. V lost 2 bases to trimming and J lost 9 bases, with 14 bases between them. The CDR3 runs 13 residues. CDR3 residues: CASSEWEGAPQYF. The CDR3 DNA follows: TGTGCCAGCAGTGAATGGGAGGGGGCGCCGCAGTACTTC.

This chain uses TRBV6-5 with TRBJ1-1, with a tentative D call TRBD1 (5 bases). The V gene's germline CDR1 is MNHEY and CDR2 SVGAGI. Trimming removed 2 bases from V and 4 bases from J, with 8 bases in between. The CDR3 runs to 13 residues. The CDR3 loop is CASSYGDRTEAFF. CDR3 coding DNA: TGTGCCAGCAGTTACGGGGACCGCACTGAAGCTTTCTTT.

The chain links TRBV18 to TRBJ2-3; D is uncertain. The V gene lost 0 bases and the J gene lost 4 bases, with 5 bases spanning the gap. Germline CDR1 KGHSH, CDR2 LQKENI. CDR3 size: 13 residues. Here the CDR3 DNA reads TGTGCCAGCTCACCACCGTCCCCAGATACGCAGTATTTT. As protein: CASSPPSPDTQYF.

The V gene is TRBV4-1, the J gene TRBJ1-6; D remains unclear. Trimming took off 0 bases at V and 8 bases at J, with 14 bases between the two ends. Germline loops: CDR1 MGHRA, CDR2 YSYEKL. This CDR3 has 16 residues. The CDR3 DNA reads as TGCGCCAGCAGCCAAGAGGATCCCGATTGGGATTCACCCCTCCACTTT. Translation gives CASSQEDPDWDSPLHF.